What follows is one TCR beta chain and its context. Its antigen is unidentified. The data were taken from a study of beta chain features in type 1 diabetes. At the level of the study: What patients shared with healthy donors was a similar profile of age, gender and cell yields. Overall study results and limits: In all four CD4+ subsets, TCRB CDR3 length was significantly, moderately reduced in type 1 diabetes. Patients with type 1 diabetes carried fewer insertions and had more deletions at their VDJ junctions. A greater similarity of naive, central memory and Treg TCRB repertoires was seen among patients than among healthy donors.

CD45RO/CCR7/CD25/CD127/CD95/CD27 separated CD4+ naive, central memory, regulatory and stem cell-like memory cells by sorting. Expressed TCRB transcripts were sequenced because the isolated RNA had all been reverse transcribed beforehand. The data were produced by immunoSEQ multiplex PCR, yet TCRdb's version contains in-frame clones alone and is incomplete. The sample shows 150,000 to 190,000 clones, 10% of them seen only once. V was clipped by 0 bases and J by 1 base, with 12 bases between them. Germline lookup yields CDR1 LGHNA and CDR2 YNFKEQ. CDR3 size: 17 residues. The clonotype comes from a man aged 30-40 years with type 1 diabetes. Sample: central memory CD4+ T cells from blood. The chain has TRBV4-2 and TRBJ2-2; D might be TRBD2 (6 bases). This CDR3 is CASSQESLAVNTGELFF. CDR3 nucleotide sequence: TGTGCCAGCAGCCAAGAATCGTTAGCGGTGAACACCGGGGAGCTGTTTTTT.